This T cell receptor (beta chain) originates from a study of shared clonotypes between healthy human individuals. Whole-study results and caveats: Generally, naive subsets (rather than memory subsets) showed larger estimated richness. The study found roughly 5% of naive CD4 clonotypes shared across several donors. Represented diversity (both genetic and exposure-history) was limited by the small number of donors.

Germline V lookup: CDR1 MRHNA, CDR2 SNTAGT. The CDR3 is 13 amino acids. Trimming took 6 bases from V and 4 from J; bases not matched to a gene: 4. As defined, naive CD8 cells were CD45RO-negative and positively selected for CCR7, with terminally differentiated effector memory CD45RA+ cells excluded. Only Caucasian adults living in Nashville, Tennessee made up the donor group. Method: immunoSEQ multiplex PCR; TCRdb's copy keeps in-frame clones and lacks some. The repertoire holds more than 2 million clones, approximately 94% seen once, with roughly 1.1% in the top ten. Remarks on this clone: The antigen is undetermined.

This sequence joins TRBV6-4 and TRBJ1-2, with TRBD1 identical over 8 bases. The origin of this receptor is a man between 18 and 29 years old in good health. Sequenced input: naive CD8+ T cells sorted from blood. The CDR3 sequence is CASRPGTGYGYTF. The CDR3 coding sequence is TGTGCCAGCAGACCCGGGACAGGCTATGGCTACACCTTC.